The 31 T cell receptor beta chains given below trace back to one sample, sequenced in a study of blood T cell repertoires in COVID-19. The repertoire was sequenced with immunoSEQ multiplex PCR; TCRdb's copy has only in-frame clones and lacks some. The sample has roughly 76,000 clones, roughly 90% seen once; the top ten hold over 11%. Sequencing used peripheral blood. These TCRs come from a man between 65 and 85 years old with active or convalescent COVID-19.

The chain couples TRBV7-2 to TRBJ2-3, with D possibly being TRBD2 (6 bases). CDR1 and CDR2 (germline): SGHTA, FQGNSA. Trimming cost V 1 base and J 0 bases, with 14 bases left between them. This CDR3 has 17 amino acids. As DNA, the CDR3 is TGTGCCAGCAGCTTAGACAGCCAGGGAGGTAGCACAGATACGCAGTATTTT. It codes for CASSLDSQGGSTDTQYF.

The chain links TRBV7-2 to TRBJ2-1; possibly TRBD1 for D (6 bases). The germline gives CDR1 SGHTA, CDR2 FQGNSA. Trimming removed 1 base at V and 5 bases at J, with 21 bases between. This CDR3 spans 18 amino acids. The DNA of the CDR3 is TGTGCCAGCAGCTTAGAAGTCTTCGGGACAACTATAGACAATGAGCAGTTCTTC. This encodes CASSLEVFGTTIDNEQFF.

The chain links TRBV5-8 to TRBJ1-5, with TRBD1 identical over 7 bases. CDR3 length: 16 residues. Germline V lookup: CDR1 SGHTS, CDR2 YDEGEE. V shed 4 bases and J 7 bases; nucleotides not matched to a gene: 14. CDR3 in DNA: TGTGCCAGCAGCCCGGAGGGGGCAGGGAGTTACCAGCCCCAGCATTTT. It is translated as CASSPEGAGSYQPQHF.

The rearrangement links TRBV3-1 (or the pseudogene TRBV3-2) to TRBJ1-5; 8 nucleotides match TRBD1. Per germline, CDR1 LGHDT and CDR2 YNNKEL (reference sequence). Unmatched junction bases numbered 7, after V lost 1 base and J lost 11 bases. The CDR3 sequence is 14 residues long. This chain's CDR3 is CASSQGTGPGSQHF. CDR3 coding DNA: TGTGCCAGCAGCCAAGGGACAGGGCCCGGGTCCCAGCATTTT.

This rearrangement joins TRBV19 to TRBJ1-5; possibly TRBD1 for D (6 bases). Germline V CDR1 and CDR2: LNHDA, SQIVND (reference sequence). This CDR3 region has 12 residues. Trimming removed 7 bases at V and 7 bases at J, with 11 bases between. The CDR3 spells CASTTGHQPQHF. In DNA, the CDR3 is TGTGCCAGTACTACGGGACACCAGCCCCAGCATTTT.

The gene calls are TRBV7-9 and TRBJ1-1; D unclear. The CDR3 sequence is 10 residues long. Germline assignment: CDR1 SEHNR and CDR2 FQNEAQ (reference sequence). The V end lost 3 bases, the J end lost 10 bases, and 6 bases lay between the germline ends. As DNA, the CDR3 is TGTGCCAGCAGCTTTGACACAGCTTTCTTT. Translating it yields CASSFDTAFF.

The chain combines TRBV28 with TRBJ2-7; the D gene is possibly TRBD2 (6 bases). The germline V gene encodes CDR1 MDHEN and CDR2 SYDVKM. The CDR3 has 16 residues. The ends were cut back, 6 bases at V and 3 bases at J, with 21 bases in the middle. CDR3 in amino acids: CASREVSEGRSYEQYF. CDR3 nucleotides: TGTGCCAGCAGGGAGGTTTCGGAGGGGCGCAGCTACGAGCAGTACTTC.

V is TRBV6-5 and J is TRBJ2-7, with D possibly being TRBD2 (6 bases). CDR1 MNHEY and CDR2 SVGAGI come from the germline V gene. This CDR3 contains 15 residues. V lost 6 bases to trimming and J lost 1 base, with 16 bases between them. Here the CDR3 reads CASSVTRGGSYEQYF. CDR3 nucleotides: TGTGCCAGCAGCGTTACGCGGGGAGGATCCTACGAGCAGTACTTC.

CDR3: CSVAGATKMNTGELFF. CDR3 sequence (DNA): TGCAGCGTAGCCGGAGCTACGAAGATGAACACCGGGGAGCTGTTTTTT. The rearrangement uses TRBV29-1 and TRBJ2-2; D is ambiguous. Germline-derived CDR1 and CDR2 are SQVTM and ANQGSEA. This CDR3 has 16 residues. V shed 6 bases and J shed 1 base, with 18 bases lying between them.

The CDR3 sequence: CAWRTGTGSVYEQYF. The CDR3, as DNA: TGTGCCTGGAGAACCGGGACAGGGAGTGTCTACGAGCAGTACTTC. V gene TRBV30 combines with J gene TRBJ2-7, with TRBD1 matching 9 bases. This CDR3 is 15 amino acids long. Trimming removed 3 bases from V and 3 bases from J; junction bases left unmatched: 9. The V gene's germline CDR1 is GTSNPN and CDR2 SVGIG (reference sequence). The full variable domain, completed using reference TRBV30 and TRBJ2-7, is SQTIHQWPATLVQPVGSPLSLECTVEGTSNPNLYWYRQAAGRGLQLLFYSVGIGQISSEVPQNLSASRPQDRQFILSSKKLLLSDSGFYLCAWRTGTGSVYEQYFGPGTRLTVT.

The chain recombines TRBV28 with TRBJ2-7; 7 positions agree with TRBD1. After removal of 7 bases from V and 3 bases from J, the junction contained 9 bases not matched to a gene. The CDR3 is made up of 14 amino acids. In germline, CDR1 is MDHEN, CDR2 SYDVKM. The CDR3 region has the DNA TGTGCCAGCACAGGGACAGTCGTCCTCTACGAGCAGTACTTC. It yields the protein CASTGTVVLYEQYF.

The V call is TRBV5-1, the J call TRBJ2-3; D is possibly TRBD2 (5 bases). The CDR3 consists of 14 residues. Germline CDR1 is SGHRS and CDR2 is YFSETQ. The V end lost 5 bases, the J end lost 0 bases, and 10 bases lay between the germline ends. CDR3 coding DNA: TGCGCCAGCAGTATTGGAGGTAGCACAGATACGCAGTATTTT. As protein: CASSIGGSTDTQYF.

V usage is TRBV5-8 and J usage is TRBJ2-1; possible D gene TRBD1, 6 bases. CDR1 is SGHTS and CDR2 is YDEGEE in the germline V gene. This CDR3 is 16 amino acids long. Trimming removed 4 bases at V and 8 bases at J, with 22 bases between. In DNA form, the CDR3 reads TGTGCCAGCAGCCCACTCCGCTCCAGGGACACGGATGAGCAGTTCTTC. It translates to CASSPLRSRDTDEQFF.

For this clone: Distinct nucleotide sequences in the sample also encode this CDR3. The rearrangement joins TRBV5-1 to TRBJ1-5, with TRBD1 matching 7 bases. Looked up from germline, CDR1 is SGHRS and CDR2 is YFSETQ. With 4 bases clipped from V and 5 bases from J, the junction kept 3 bases outside the gene matches. This CDR3 region has 13 residues. This CDR3 is CASSRTGDQPQHF. In DNA form, the CDR3 reads TGCGCCAGCAGCCGTACAGGGGATCAGCCCCAGCATTTT. The full variable domain, with the rest looked up from reference TRBV5-1 and TRBJ1-5, is KAGVTQTPRYLIKTRGQQVTLSCSPISGHRSVSWYQQTPGQGLQFLFEYFSETQRNKGNFPGRFSGRQFSNSRSEMNVSTLELGDSALYLCASSRTGDQPQHFGDGTRLSIL.

This chain joins TRBV5-8 and TRBJ1-5; 9 bases map to TRBD1. Per the germline V gene, CDR1 is SGHTS and CDR2 is YDEGEE. The J segment lost 4 bases and the V segment lost 2 bases, leaving 7 bases of the junction unmatched. The CDR3 loop spans 16 amino acids. CDR3 in amino acids: CASSFNRGLANQPQHF. Here the CDR3 DNA reads TGTGCCAGCAGCTTCAACAGGGGGCTCGCAAATCAGCCCCAGCATTTT.

The chain recombines TRBV19 with TRBJ1-2; D is ambiguous. The CDR3 sequence is 11 residues long. The V end was cut by 3 bases, the J end by 7 bases, with 6 bases between. Germline values: CDR1 LNHDA, CDR2 SQIVND (reference sequence). CDR3 DNA: TGTGCCAGTAGTATTCCCTTTGGCTACACCTTC. As protein: CASSIPFGYTF.

This clone was picked up a small number of times. The chain couples TRBV6-5 to TRBJ1-2; D not resolved. Per germline, CDR1 MNHEY and CDR2 SVGAGI. The V end lost 5 bases, the J end lost 0 bases, and 10 bases lay between the germline ends. The CDR3 runs 14 residues. The CDR3, as DNA: TGTGCCAGCAGTCCCGAATGGCCTAACTATGGCTACACCTTC. Translated, it gives CASSPEWPNYGYTF.

The rearrangement links TRBV28 to TRBJ1-6, with 7 bases that match TRBD1. The V and J ends lost 6 bases and 5 bases, in that order; junction bases with no gene match: 7. From germline, CDR1 is MDHEN and CDR2 SYDVKM. CDR3 length: 15 residues. CDR3 protein: CASSTNTGDNSPLHF. CDR3 coding DNA: TGTGCCAGCAGCACCAATACAGGGGATAATTCACCCCTCCACTTT.

V gene TRBV5-1 combines with J gene TRBJ2-3, with 11 bases fitting TRBD2. The V segment lost 0 bases and the J segment 0 bases; nucleotides outside the gene matches: 0. This CDR3 is built from 16 residues. The germline gives CDR1 SGHRS, CDR2 YFSETQ. The DNA of the CDR3 is TGCGCCAGCAGCTTGGGACTAGCGGGGAGCACAGATACGCAGTATTTT. Translated, it gives CASSLGLAGSTDTQYF. Looking up the rest from reference TRBV5-1 and TRBJ2-3 gives the full variable domain: KAGVTQTPRYLIKTRGQQVTLSCSPISGHRSVSWYQQTPGQGLQFLFEYFSETQRNKGNFPGRFSGRQFSNSRSEMNVSTLELGDSALYLCASSLGLAGSTDTQYFGPGTRLTVL.

This chain connects TRBV28 to TRBJ2-3, with TRBD2 matching 10 bases. Germline lookup yields CDR1 MDHEN and CDR2 SYDVKM. With 10 bases clipped from V and 4 bases from J, the junction kept 5 bases outside the gene matches. The CDR3 is 13 amino acids. CDR3 in amino acids: CATEREGADTQYF. For the CDR3, the DNA is TGTGCCACCGAGCGGGAGGGGGCAGATACGCAGTATTTT.

Only one count was recorded for this clone. The chain couples TRBV2 to TRBJ2-3; D may be TRBD2 (6 bases). Germline CDR1 and CDR2: SNHLY and FYNNEI. Trimming left V 8 bases short and J 4 bases short, with 19 bases between. The CDR3 consists of 15 residues. The CDR3 protein is CASFKGLTRSDTQYF. The DNA of the CDR3 is TGTGCCAGCTTTAAGGGACTCACCCGCTCAGATACGCAGTATTTT.

The chain links TRBV6-5 to TRBJ2-7; TRBD1 matches 7 bases. The CDR3 is 13 amino acids. The germline V gene encodes CDR1 MNHEY and CDR2 SVGAGI. CDR3 residues: CTTSGTATYEQYF. DNA of the CDR3: TGTACAACCTCCGGGACAGCAACCTACGAGCAGTACTTC.

This clone occurred a few times. The CDR3 sequence: CASSLGPTGHSTGELFF. The CDR3 region has the DNA TGTGCCAGCAGCTTGGGCCCCACGGGACACTCCACCGGGGAGCTGTTTTTT. The V gene is TRBV7-2, the J gene TRBJ2-2; TRBD1 might be the D (6 bases). V was clipped by 3 bases and J by 4 bases, with 18 bases between them. The CDR3 extends over 17 amino acids. The germline gives CDR1 SGHTA, CDR2 FQGNSA.

This clone appeared a few times. The chain links TRBV19 to TRBJ2-3, with D possibly being TRBD1 (6 bases). Trimming took off 6 bases at V and 2 bases at J, with 18 bases between the two ends. The CDR3 is 16 residues long. From germline, CDR1 is LNHDA and CDR2 SQIVND (reference sequence). In DNA form, the CDR3 reads TGTGCCAGTAGGGCGCTTGACGCAGGGGCCACAGATACGCAGTATTTT. It yields the protein CASRALDAGATDTQYF.

This clone was counted once. The V call is TRBV19, the J call TRBJ2-7; tentative D call: TRBD1 (6 bases). V was shortened by 5 bases and J by 0 bases, with 20 bases between the two germline ends. CDR1 is LNHDA and CDR2 is SQIVND in the germline V gene (reference sequence). The CDR3 runs to 17 residues. The CDR3 loop reads CASSHPPGTPTSYEQYF. Written as DNA, the CDR3 is TGTGCCAGTAGTCACCCTCCCGGGACACCCACCTCCTACGAGCAGTACTTC.

The gene calls are TRBV19 and TRBJ2-7; maybe TRBD2 (7 bases). The V gene lost 4 bases and the J gene lost 0 bases, with 13 bases spanning the gap. The germline CDR1 and CDR2 sequences are LNHDA and SQIVND (reference sequence). The CDR3 spans 15 residues. CDR3 coding DNA: TGTGCCAGTAGTACCCGGGGGGCCGACTCCTACGAGCAGTACTTC. Protein product: CASSTRGADSYEQYF.

This chain joins TRBV19 and TRBJ1-1; no clear D gene. V gave up 5 bases and J gave up 6 bases, with 16 bases separating them. The CDR3 is made up of 14 amino acids. Germline CDR1 reads LNHDA; CDR2 reads SQIVND (reference sequence). The CDR3 region has the DNA TGTGCCAGTAGTCCTCCTCGCAGAGGCCCTGAAGCTTTCTTT. This encodes CASSPPRRGPEAFF.

The chain recombines TRBV3-1 (or the pseudogene TRBV3-2) with TRBJ2-7, with 7 bases aligning to TRBD1. The CDR3 sequence is 14 residues long. Germline-derived CDR1 and CDR2 are LGHDT and YNNKEL (reference sequence). The V gene end was trimmed by 1 base and the J gene end by 6 bases; junction bases not matched to a gene: 6. The CDR3 sequence is CASSQVNRGSEQYF. The CDR3 nucleotides read TGTGCCAGCAGCCAAGTAAACAGGGGTTCCGAGCAGTACTTC.

The V and J genes are TRBV7-2 and TRBJ2-1; 12 bases fit TRBD2. V shed 7 bases and J 12 bases; nucleotides not matched to a gene: 13. The CDR3 is made up of 15 amino acids. CDR1 SGHTA and CDR2 FQGNSA come from the germline V gene. The CDR3 coding sequence is TGTGCCAGCAACCTAGGTCGGACTAGCGGGATAGGGCAGTTCTTC. This gives the protein CASNLGRTSGIGQFF.

The chain joins TRBV29-1 to TRBJ2-2; possibly TRBD2 for D (5 bases). There are 14 residues in the CDR3. The V end was cut by 7 bases, the J end by 4 bases, with 16 bases between. The germline V gene has CDR1 SQVTM and CDR2 ANQGSEA. The CDR3 reads CSARRPGSTGELFF. The CDR3 coding sequence is TGCAGCGCCAGGAGGCCGGGGAGCACCGGGGAGCTGTTTTTT.

V gene TRBV5-1 combines with J gene TRBJ2-3, with D possibly being TRBD1 (7 bases). CDR1 is SGHRS and CDR2 is YFSETQ in the germline V gene. Between the trimmed V and J ends, which lost 2 bases and 14 bases, there was a span of 24 bases. The CDR3 runs 15 residues. The CDR3 DNA reads TGCGCCAGCAGCTTAGGTCAGGGGGACTCTCCGTTTTGGTATTTT. This sequence encodes CASSLGQGDSPFWYF.